This is a list of T cell receptor beta chains from one sample in a study of T-cell reconstitution after alpha-beta-depleted transplantation in children. TCRdb re-derived calls from the PCR reads in MiXCR, one entry per CDR3 protein. The table shows hundreds of thousands of distinct CDR3 sequences, with under 25% occurring only once. The material was PBMCs, mostly from graft donor cells, obtained 360 days after TCRalphabeta/CD19-depleted stem cell transplant. These receptor sequences come from a boy in the first two years of life who had a stem cell transplant for acute myeloid leukemia, so the T cells may come from the graft donor. CDR3s include the opening cysteine and the closing phenylalanine or tryptophan. Each record gives: V gene, J gene, CDR3 protein.

TRBV5-1	TRBJ2-3	CASTWTSGGTDTQYF
TRBV20-1	TRBJ2-3	CSATLNPGTSGGQPTDTQYF
TRBV9	TRBJ1-2	CASSVDLEGGYGYTF
TRBV6-1	TRBJ1-6	CAIKGSYNSPLHF
TRBV25-1	TRBJ2-2	CASRLGQGYTGELFF
TRBV20-1	TRBJ2-2	CSARGRGGGELFF
TRBV12-3/TRBV12-4	TRBJ2-1	CASSLSSGGASLSEQFF
TRBV7-2	TRBJ2-7	CASSLVGRINEQYF
TRBV20-1	TRBJ2-3	CSALSIGTDTQYF
TRBV14	TRBJ2-6	CASSQDRGPGANVLTF
TRBV13	TRBJ1-5	CASSLGPAGNQPQHF